The clone carrying this T cell receptor beta chain was counted a single time. Its antigen remains unidentified. TCRdb keeps only in-frame clones here, not all; method: immunoSEQ multiplex PCR. The table records about 1,800,000 clones, about 95% of them present only once. The data derive from a study of shared clonotypes between healthy human individuals. Study findings and constraints: When compared with the clonotypes that were shared by all four sorted-subset donors, the non-shared clonotypes turned out to have lower generation probabilities.

Naive CD8 cells lacked CD45RO and underwent positive selection for CCR7, leaving out terminally differentiated effector memory CD45RA+ cells. This CDR3 region has 18 residues. Germline values: CDR1 SNHLY, CDR2 FYNNEI. V was cut by 5 bases and J by 6 bases, with 28 bases left in between. This TCR was sampled from a man aged 18-30 years in good health. This chain joins TRBV2 and TRBJ1-2; D is uncertain. Material: naive CD8+ T cells sorted from blood. The CDR3, as DNA: TGTGCCAGCAGTCAAACCCCGGCCCTGACAATGGGTGGGGATGGCTACACCTTC. This translates into CASSQTPALTMGGDGYTF.